The rows below give T cell receptor beta chains drawn from one sample of a study of blood T cell repertoires in COVID-19. Profiling relied on immunoSEQ multiplex PCR, and the TCRdb table lists in-frame clones only, not all of them. The sample carries roughly 330,000 clones, around 87% recorded once. Source material: PBMCs or T cells enriched from blood (not recorded which). The source is a young woman who had recovered from COVID-19. The CDR3 runs from the conserved cysteine through the conserved F or W. The order of the fields is V gene, clone size, CDR3 protein. Some rows have no size entry. The others give once, few or many, or a class for an expanded clone.

>TRBV19|-
CASSFSRGYEQYF
>TRBV3-1/TRBV3-2|-
CASSPLLRGGAGNTIYF
>TRBV7-9|-
CASSSTGNNEQFF
>TRBV4-1|-
CASSQGTGRTGNTIYF
>TRBV5-4|-
CASSLGGEGTYYTF
>TRBV28|-
CASSPGTGVYEQFF
>TRBV6-2/TRBV6-3|few
CASSTRQGADGYTF
>TRBV2|-
CASSARTGEEYEQYF
>TRBV5-4|-
CASSQLAGGPPDTQYF
>TRBV9|-
CASSVEGNEQFF
>TRBV4-2|-
CASSQDTTGAISYEQYF
>TRBV19|-
CASSPQTPPGHYGYTF
>TRBV11-2|-
CASSLGQVYNSPLHF